This T cell receptor beta chain was profiled in a study of T-cell memory formation after mild COVID-19. Study in general: TCR clusters were mostly donor specific.

As concerns this clonotype: The antigen remains undetermined.

The CDR3 spans 13 residues. Per the germline V gene, CDR1 is SGDLS and CDR2 is YYNGEE. V was trimmed by 0 bases and J by 5 bases, leaving 9 bases between them. MiXCR, applied by TCRdb to the 5' RACE reads, yields one record per CDR3 protein. This table has approximately 340,000 distinct CDR3 sequences, 15% to 20% appearing once. Notes on the study in general: Several responding clones turned up in pre-infection memory, indicating that cross-reactive memory may have taken part. Largely, contracting CD4+ clones fell within CM and EM, and contracting CD8+ clones within EMRA. CD4/CD8 balance characterized clones contracting day 15 to 85, and CD4+ skew characterized later expanders.

This chain uses TRBV9 with TRBJ2-7; possibly TRBD2 for D (5 bases). This receptor was obtained from a man younger than 30 who had mild COVID-19 (a few samples of this study predate the infection). Cell type and time point are not known. Sample: PBMCs or a T cell subset sorted from them (not recorded which). The CDR3, as DNA: TGTGCCAGCAGCGTAGGAGCGGAAAACGAGCAGTACTTC. Amino acid sequence: CASSVGAENEQYF.